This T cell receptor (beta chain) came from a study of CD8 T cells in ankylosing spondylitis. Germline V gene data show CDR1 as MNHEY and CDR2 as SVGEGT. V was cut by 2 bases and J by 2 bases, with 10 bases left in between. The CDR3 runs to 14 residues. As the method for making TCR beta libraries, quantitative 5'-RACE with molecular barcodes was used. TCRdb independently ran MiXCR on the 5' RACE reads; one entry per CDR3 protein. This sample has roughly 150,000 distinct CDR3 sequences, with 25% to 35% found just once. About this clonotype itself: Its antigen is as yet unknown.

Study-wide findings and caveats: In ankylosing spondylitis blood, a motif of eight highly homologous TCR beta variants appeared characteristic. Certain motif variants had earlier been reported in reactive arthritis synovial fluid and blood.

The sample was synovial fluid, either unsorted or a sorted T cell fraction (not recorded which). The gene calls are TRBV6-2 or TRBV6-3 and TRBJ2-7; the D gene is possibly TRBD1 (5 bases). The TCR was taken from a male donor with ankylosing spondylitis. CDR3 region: CASSYPTGTYEQYF. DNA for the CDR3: TGTGCCAGCAGTTACCCTACAGGAACCTACGAGCAGTACTTC.